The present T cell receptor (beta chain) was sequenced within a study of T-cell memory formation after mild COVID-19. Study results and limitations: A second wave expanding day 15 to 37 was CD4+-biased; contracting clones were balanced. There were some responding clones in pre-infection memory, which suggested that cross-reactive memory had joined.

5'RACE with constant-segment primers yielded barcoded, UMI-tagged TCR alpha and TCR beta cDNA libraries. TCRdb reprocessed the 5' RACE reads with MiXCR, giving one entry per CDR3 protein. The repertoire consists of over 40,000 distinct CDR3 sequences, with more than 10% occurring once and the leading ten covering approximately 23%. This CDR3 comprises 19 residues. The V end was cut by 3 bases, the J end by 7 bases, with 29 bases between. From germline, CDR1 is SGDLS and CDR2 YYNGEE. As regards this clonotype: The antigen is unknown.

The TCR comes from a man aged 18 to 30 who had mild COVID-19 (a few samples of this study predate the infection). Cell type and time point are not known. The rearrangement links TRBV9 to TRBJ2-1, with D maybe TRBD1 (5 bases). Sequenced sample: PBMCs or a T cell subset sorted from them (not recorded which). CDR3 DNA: TGTGCCAGCAGCGCTCACGATGGAGCGACAGCCCCTCGATCTAATGAGCAGTTCTTC. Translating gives CASSAHDGATAPRSNEQFF.